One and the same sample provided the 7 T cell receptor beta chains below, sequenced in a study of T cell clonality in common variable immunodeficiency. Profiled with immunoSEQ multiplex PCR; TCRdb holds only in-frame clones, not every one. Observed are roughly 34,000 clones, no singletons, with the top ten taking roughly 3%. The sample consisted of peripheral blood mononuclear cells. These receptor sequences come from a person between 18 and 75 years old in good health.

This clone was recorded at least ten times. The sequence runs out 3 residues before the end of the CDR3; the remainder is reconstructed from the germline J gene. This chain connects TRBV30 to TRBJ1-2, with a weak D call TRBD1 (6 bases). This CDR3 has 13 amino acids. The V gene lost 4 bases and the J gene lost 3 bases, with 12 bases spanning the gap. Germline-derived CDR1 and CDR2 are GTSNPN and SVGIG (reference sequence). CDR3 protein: CAWNVGGDYGYTF. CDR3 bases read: TGTGCCTGGAATGTAGGGGGGGACTATGGC.

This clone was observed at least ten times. CDR3 bases read: TGTGCCAGCAGCCACACTGGGACAGCTACCTACGAG. It encodes CASSHTGTATYE. The CDR3 reads in full as CASSHTGTATYEQYF. The chain combines TRBV5-8 with TRBJ2-7; 7 bases are shared with TRBD1. Read coverage stops 3 residues before the CDR3 terminus; the germline J gene supplies the remainder. The germline gives CDR1 SGHTS, CDR2 YDEGEE. The CDR3 sequence is 15 residues long. Trimming cost V 4 bases and J 2 bases; bases outside gene matches: 9. The full variable domain, with the rest looked up from reference TRBV5-8 and TRBJ2-7, is EAGVTQSPTHLIKTRGQQATLRCSPISGHTSVYWYQQALGLGLQFLLWYDEGEERNRGNFPPRFSGRQFPNYSSELNVNALELEDSALYLCASSHTGTATYEQYFGPGTRLTVT.

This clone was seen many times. CDR3 DNA (partial): TGTGCCAGCAGTTTGGGTGCTTGGAGGGGCGAG. It encodes CASSLGAWRGE. In full, the CDR3 reads CASSLGAWRGEQYF. V is TRBV28 and J is TRBJ2-7; a possible D gene is TRBD2 (6 bases). The CDR3 end falls 3 residues outside the read, so it is completed with the germline J gene. Trimming cost V 3 bases and J 6 bases, with 15 bases left between them. CDR1 is MDHEN, CDR2 SYDVKM, per germline. This CDR3 region has 14 residues.

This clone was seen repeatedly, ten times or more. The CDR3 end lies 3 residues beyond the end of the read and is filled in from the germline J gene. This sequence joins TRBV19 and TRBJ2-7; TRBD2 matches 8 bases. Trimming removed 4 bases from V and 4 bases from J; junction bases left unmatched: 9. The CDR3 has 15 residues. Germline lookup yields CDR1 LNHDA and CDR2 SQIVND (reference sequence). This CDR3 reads CASSTILAAVYEQYF. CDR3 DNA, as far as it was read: TGTGCCAGTAGTACAATACTAGCGGCCGTTTACGAG.

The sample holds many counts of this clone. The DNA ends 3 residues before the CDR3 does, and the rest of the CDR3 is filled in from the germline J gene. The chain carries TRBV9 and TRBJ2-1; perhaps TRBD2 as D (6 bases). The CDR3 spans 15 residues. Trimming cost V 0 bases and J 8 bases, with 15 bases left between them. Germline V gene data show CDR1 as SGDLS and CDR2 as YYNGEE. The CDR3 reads CASSVGNPTSYEQFF. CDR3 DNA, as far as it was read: TGTGCCAGCAGCGTAGGAAACCCGACTAGTTATGAG.

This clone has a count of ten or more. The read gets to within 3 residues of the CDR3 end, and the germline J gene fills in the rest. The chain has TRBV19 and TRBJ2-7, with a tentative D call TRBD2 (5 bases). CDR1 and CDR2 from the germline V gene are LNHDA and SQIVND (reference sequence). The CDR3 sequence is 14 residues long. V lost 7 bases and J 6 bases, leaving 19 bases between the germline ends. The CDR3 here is CASTLNRGIAEQYF. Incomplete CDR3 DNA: TGTGCCAGTACCCTCAATCGGGGTATCGCCGAG.

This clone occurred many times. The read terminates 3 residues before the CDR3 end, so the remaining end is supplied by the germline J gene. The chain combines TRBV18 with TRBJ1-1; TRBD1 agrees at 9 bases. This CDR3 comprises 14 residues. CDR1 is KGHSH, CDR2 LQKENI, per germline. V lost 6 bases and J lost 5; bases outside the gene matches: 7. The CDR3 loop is CASSRTGGTTEAFF. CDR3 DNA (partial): TGTGCCAGCTCGCGTACAGGGGGCACGACTGAA.